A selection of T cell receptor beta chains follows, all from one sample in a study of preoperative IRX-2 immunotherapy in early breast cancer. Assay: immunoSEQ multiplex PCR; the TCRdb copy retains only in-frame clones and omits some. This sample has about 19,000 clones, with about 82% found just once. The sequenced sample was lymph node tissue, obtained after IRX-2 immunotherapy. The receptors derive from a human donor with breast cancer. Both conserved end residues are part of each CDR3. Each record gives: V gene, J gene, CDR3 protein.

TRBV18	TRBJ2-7	CASSPGTGQGVYEQYF
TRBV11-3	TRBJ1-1	CASSFRGRNTEAFF
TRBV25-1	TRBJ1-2	CASNAGQGYGYTF
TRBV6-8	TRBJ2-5	CASSYPREHETQYF
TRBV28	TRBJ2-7	CASSFLTPVSYEQYF
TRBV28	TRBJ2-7	CASSLEVYYEQYF
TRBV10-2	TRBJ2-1	CASSDSSASYNEQFF
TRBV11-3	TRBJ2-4	CASSPTHVRDKNIQYF
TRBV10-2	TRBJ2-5	CASSESSLAIRKTQYF
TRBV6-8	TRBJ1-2	CASRTVGVNYGYTF
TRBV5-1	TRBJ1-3	CASSLGGALGGNTIYF